The rows below give T cell receptor beta chains drawn from one sample of a study of persistence of HIV-infected CD4 T cells. For these TCRs, the target antigens are not known. Generated by immunoSEQ multiplex PCR, the TCRdb table keeps only in-frame clones and is missing some. Here the sample spans about 36,000 clones, about 84% being singletons. The sequences come from cultured CD4+ T cells from PBMCs, collected from a patient who received antiretroviral therapy. The receptor source for this set is an adult with HIV. The donor label of this sample is uncertain. CDR3s include the opening cysteine and the closing phenylalanine or tryptophan. The D gene is left open where the match is weak.

NA,14,TRBV30,TRBJ1-3,CAWSVGGPGNTIYF
NA,16,TRBV19,TRBJ1-5,CASRSRSDAIKQPQHF
NA,14,TRBV6-6,TRBJ2-3,CASSYRQSTDTQYF
TRBD1,16,TRBV7-2,TRBJ2-3,CASSTLWGQRTDTQYF
NA,13,TRBV5-5,TRBJ1-2,CASSFPGMGGYTF
NA,15,TRBV6-5,TRBJ2-5,CASTHSDSGHGAQYF
TRBD1,15,TRBV7-2,TRBJ2-3,CASSLGGTGLDTQYF
TRBD2,15,TRBV5-1,TRBJ2-3,CASSLRDYSTDTQYF
NA,15,TRBV5-1,TRBJ2-3,CASSLERQGYDTQYF
TRBD1,16,TRBV11-2,TRBJ2-4,CASSSAPDREGNIQYF